The 32 T cell receptor beta chains given below trace back to one sample, sequenced in a study of blood T cell repertoires in COVID-19. The data were produced by immunoSEQ multiplex PCR, yet TCRdb's version contains in-frame clones alone and is incomplete. This sample carries 45,000 to 65,000 clones, 70% to 90% of them seen once, and the ten largest clones take 27%. The source material was peripheral blood. All receptors come from a human donor in a cohort sampled during active COVID-19.

The chain links TRBV20-1 to TRBJ2-7; 10 bases agree with TRBD2. Trimming cost V 3 bases and J 4 bases; bases outside gene matches: 6. The CDR3 is made up of 14 amino acids. Germline V lookup: CDR1 DFQATT, CDR2 SNEGSKA (reference sequence). CDR3 in amino acids: CSASGQAGGYEQYF. CDR3 DNA sequence: TGCAGTGCTAGTGGGCAAGCGGGGGGGTACGAGCAGTACTTC.

The rearrangement joins TRBV5-1 to TRBJ1-2; 7 nucleotides line up with TRBD1. The V gene end was trimmed by 2 bases and the J gene end by 2 bases; junction bases not matched to a gene: 9. Germline V lookup: CDR1 SGHRS, CDR2 YFSETQ. This CDR3 has 16 amino acids. The CDR3 nucleotides read TGCGCCAGCAGCTTCGGGGCAGGGGGTACGAACTATGGCTACACCTTC. This codes for CASSFGAGGTNYGYTF.

The chain combines TRBV5-6 with TRBJ1-5; 7 nucleotides match TRBD1. The ends lost 0 bases at V and 6 bases at J; junction bases unmatched: 3. Germline CDR1 reads SGHDT; CDR2 reads YYEEEE. This CDR3 spans 14 amino acids. Here the CDR3 DNA reads TGTGCCAGCAGCTTGGGGGACAGAGTTCAGCCCCAGCATTTT. Translated: CASSLGDRVQPQHF.

V and J are TRBV4-3 and TRBJ2-2; TRBD2 matches 7 bases. The germline gives CDR1 LGHNA, CDR2 YSLEER. V shed 4 bases and J 6 bases; nucleotides not matched to a gene: 14. This CDR3 has 17 residues. This CDR3 is CASSLSWGLRGAGELFF. DNA of the CDR3: TGCGCCAGCAGCCTCAGTTGGGGCCTTCGGGGGGCCGGGGAGCTGTTTTTT.

This clone has only a few counts. This chain links TRBV29-1 with TRBJ2-1, with 7 positions matching TRBD2. This CDR3 is built from 15 residues. Germline trimming cut 6 bases from V and 0 bases from J; bases unmatched to any gene: 8. Germline values: CDR1 SQVTM, CDR2 ANQGSEA. CDR3 loop: CSVRSGEGSYNEQFF. The CDR3 region has the DNA TGCAGCGTGCGATCTGGGGAGGGCTCCTACAATGAGCAGTTCTTC.

The genes are TRBV19 and TRBJ1-2; no reliable D call. Germline-derived CDR1 and CDR2 are LNHDA and SQIVND (reference sequence). CDR3 length: 13 residues. Trimming pared 2 bases from V and 6 bases from J, leaving 10 bases between. The CDR3 here is CASSIRLADGYTF. DNA for the CDR3: TGTGCCAGTAGTATAAGGTTAGCTGATGGCTACACCTTC.

The chain recombines TRBV2 with TRBJ2-1; 8 bases line up with TRBD2. V lost 8 bases, J lost 6 bases, and 6 bases stayed unmatched. CDR1 SNHLY and CDR2 FYNNEI come from the germline V gene. The CDR3 has 13 residues. The CDR3 spells CASAAGGPNEQFF. The CDR3 DNA follows: TGTGCCAGCGCGGCGGGGGGCCCCAATGAGCAGTTCTTC. The full variable domain, completed using reference TRBV2 and TRBJ2-1, is EPEVTQTPSHQVTQMGQEVILRCVPISNHLYFYWYRQILGQKVEFLVSFYNNEISEKSEIFDDQFSVERPDGSNFTLKIRSTKLEDSAMYFCASAAGGPNEQFFGPGTRLTVL.

V usage is TRBV7-8 and J usage is TRBJ1-5; 7 bases line up with TRBD1. V lost 4 bases to trimming and J lost 7 bases; unmatched junction nucleotides: 10. Per the germline V gene, CDR1 is SGHVS and CDR2 is FQNEAQ. CDR3 length: 15 residues. For the CDR3, the DNA is TGTGCCAGCAGCTCCAGACAGGGCCCCTACCAGCCCCAGCATTTT. Translating it yields CASSSRQGPYQPQHF.

The CDR3 is CASSFSTGGEETQYF. The CDR3 DNA follows: TGTGCCAGTAGTTTCTCGACAGGGGGTGAAGAGACCCAGTACTTC. The chain links TRBV19 to TRBJ2-5, with 9 bases lining up with TRBD1. Germline loops: CDR1 LNHDA, CDR2 SQIVND (reference sequence). The J segment lost 3 bases and the V segment lost 5 bases, leaving 7 bases of the junction unmatched. The length of the CDR3 is 15 residues.

This sequence joins TRBV9 and TRBJ2-5, with 9 bases lining up with TRBD2. Trimming removed 4 bases from V and 6 bases from J; junction bases left unmatched: 13. In germline, CDR1 is SGDLS, CDR2 YYNGEE. This CDR3 comprises 16 residues. The DNA for the CDR3 is TGTGCCAGCAGCCCAGGAGGAGCGGGGGGATCTCAGACCCAGTACTTC. Translated, it gives CASSPGGAGGSQTQYF.

V usage is TRBV2 and J usage is TRBJ2-2, with D uncertain. Trimming stripped 2 bases from V and 6 bases from J, with 7 bases between. The CDR3 has 13 amino acids. The V gene's germline CDR1 is SNHLY and CDR2 FYNNEI. CDR3 nucleotides: TGTGCCAGCAGTGAACGGTATGCCGGGGAGCTGTTTTTT. Protein: CASSERYAGELFF.

The chain employs TRBV18 and TRBJ1-1; D is possibly TRBD1 (5 bases). Trimming pared 0 bases from V and 4 bases from J, leaving 9 bases between. This CDR3 has 14 residues. The germline gives CDR1 KGHSH, CDR2 LQKENI. The CDR3 region is CASSPPREGTEAFF. The CDR3 DNA follows: TGTGCCAGCTCACCACCCAGGGAGGGCACTGAAGCTTTCTTT. The full variable domain, completed using reference TRBV18 and TRBJ1-1, is NAGVMQNPRHLVRRRGQEARLRCSPMKGHSHVYWYRQLPEEGLKFMVYLQKENIIDESGMPKERFSAEFPKEGPSILRIQQVVRGDSAAYFCASSPPREGTEAFFGQGTRLTVV.

For the CDR3, the DNA is TGCGCCAGCAGTGAGGGCCCAGATACGCAGTATTTT. Translated, it gives CASSEGPDTQYF. J is TRBJ2-3 and V is TRBV10-2; no firm D call. The CDR3 contains 12 residues. V shed 2 bases and J shed 4 bases, with 4 bases lying between them. From germline, CDR1 is WSHSY and CDR2 SAAADI.

This clone was found once. The V call is TRBV6-1, the J call TRBJ1-5; unclear D gene. The CDR3 has 18 residues. The germline gives CDR1 MNHNS, CDR2 SASEGT. Trimming cost V 1 base and J 1 base, with 17 bases left between them. CDR3 amino acids: CASSEGRQSILSNQPQHF. CDR3 coding DNA: TGTGCCAGCAGTGAAGGGAGGCAGAGCATTTTGAGCAATCAGCCCCAGCATTTT.

In this sample, this clone turned up once. The chain couples TRBV11-2 to TRBJ1-4; D is possibly TRBD1 (6 bases). The CDR3 covers 16 residues. V was cut by 5 bases and J by 5 bases, with 18 bases left in between. Germline V lookup: CDR1 SGHAT, CDR2 FQNNGV. Here the CDR3 reads CASSQRTDGLNEKLFF. CDR3 nucleotides: TGTGCCAGCAGCCAGAGGACAGATGGATTAAATGAAAAACTGTTTTTT.

This rearrangement joins TRBV18 to TRBJ2-3, with 9 bases matching TRBD1. The germline CDR1 and CDR2 sequences are KGHSH and LQKENI. The CDR3 length is 16 residues. V shed 2 bases and J 1 base; nucleotides not matched to a gene: 4. Here the CDR3 reads CASSPGRDRGTDTQYF. The CDR3 region has the DNA TGTGCCAGCTCACCAGGCCGGGACAGGGGCACAGATACGCAGTATTTT.

The chain is built from TRBV27 and TRBJ1-5; 9 bases match TRBD1. There are 19 residues in the CDR3. Unmatched junction bases numbered 22, after V lost 8 bases and J lost 5 bases. The germline gives CDR1 MNHEY, CDR2 SMNVEV (reference sequence). CDR3: CASRKTPFSGTGPDQPQHF. Here the CDR3 DNA reads TGTGCCAGCCGGAAAACCCCATTTAGTGGGACAGGGCCCGATCAGCCCCAGCATTTT.

The V and J genes are TRBV5-6 and TRBJ1-3, with TRBD1 as a possible D gene (5 bases). V dropped 0 bases and J dropped 9 bases, with 13 bases sitting between them. Germline lookup yields CDR1 SGHDT and CDR2 YYEEEE. The CDR3 loop spans 14 amino acids. Here the CDR3 DNA reads TGTGCCAGCAGCTTGGGAGTAGGGGTGGTCACCATATATTTT. This gives the protein CASSLGVGVVTIYF.

The chain has TRBV19 and TRBJ1-3; 7 bases fit TRBD1. The CDR3 has 17 amino acids. V lost 5 bases, J lost 2 bases, and 12 bases stayed unmatched. From germline, CDR1 is LNHDA and CDR2 SQIVND (reference sequence). The CDR3 region is CASSFQTGRWPGNTIYF. The CDR3 region has the DNA TGTGCCAGTAGTTTCCAGACAGGGAGATGGCCTGGAAACACCATATATTTT.

V and J are TRBV6-2 or TRBV6-3 and TRBJ1-5; 9 positions match TRBD1. Germline V gene data show CDR1 as MNHEY and CDR2 as SVGEGT. The CDR3 loop spans 17 amino acids. The ends lost 0 bases at V and 3 bases at J; junction bases unmatched: 6. CDR3 sequence reads: CASSYSPTGGNNQPQHF. CDR3 nucleotide sequence: TGTGCCAGCAGTTACTCGCCGACAGGGGGAAACAATCAGCCCCAGCATTTT.

This rearrangement joins TRBV27 to TRBJ2-1; D is perhaps TRBD2 (5 bases). V was trimmed by 5 bases and J by 3 bases, leaving 11 bases between them. Per the germline V gene, CDR1 is MNHEY and CDR2 is SMNVEV (reference sequence). This CDR3 region has 14 residues. The CDR3 spells CASSPGLFYNEQFF. In nucleotides, the CDR3 is TGTGCCAGCAGTCCCGGACTTTTCTACAATGAGCAGTTCTTC.

The chain has TRBV7-2 and TRBJ2-4; TRBD1 matches at 8 bases. This CDR3 region has 13 residues. With V trimmed by 5 bases and J by 16 bases, 13 bases remained unmatched. Germline V gene lookup returns CDR1 SGHTA and CDR2 FQGNSA. The chain's CDR3 is CASSADRVPGVYF. The DNA for the CDR3 is TGTGCCAGCAGCGCGGACAGGGTTCCGGGTGTCTACTTC.

V and J are TRBV4-1 and TRBJ2-3; D may be TRBD1 (7 bases). CDR1 is MGHRA and CDR2 is YSYEKL in the germline V gene. The CDR3 has 15 residues. The V end lost 2 bases, the J end lost 10 bases, and 19 bases lay between the germline ends. CDR3 nucleotide sequence: TGCGCCAGCAGCCAAATCCCCACAGGGGAGGTCCCGCAGTATTTT. Amino acids: CASSQIPTGEVPQYF.

The chain employs TRBV15 and TRBJ2-7, with D maybe TRBD1 (6 bases). Per the germline V gene, CDR1 is LNHNV and CDR2 is YYDKDF (reference sequence). Trimming shortened V by 0 bases and J by 0 bases, and 21 bases separated the two germline ends. The CDR3 extends over 19 amino acids. The CDR3 coding sequence is TGTGCCACCAGCAGAGACCTGGGACGAGACAGGAGACTCTCCTACGAGCAGTACTTC. The encoded protein is CATSRDLGRDRRLSYEQYF.

This clone showed up just a few times. The rearrangement links TRBV4-1 to TRBJ2-7; TRBD2 aligns across 8 bases. J was trimmed by 2 bases and V by 3 bases; bases with no gene match: 9. The CDR3 has 16 amino acids. Germline assignment: CDR1 MGHRA and CDR2 YSYEKL. Here the CDR3 reads CASSQATAGGPYEQYF. CDR3 nucleotide sequence: TGCGCCAGCAGCCAGGCGACGGCGGGGGGCCCCTACGAGCAGTACTTC.

The chain recombines TRBV18 with TRBJ2-7; 7 nucleotides match TRBD2. Germline CDR1 KGHSH, CDR2 LQKENI. J lost 6 bases, V lost 8 bases, and 13 bases had no gene match. CDR3 length: 14 residues. CDR3 in amino acids: CASGGGRRVGEQYV. CDR3 DNA: TGTGCCAGCGGGGGAGGGAGGCGCGTGGGCGAGCAGTACGTC.

V gene TRBV18 combines with J gene TRBJ2-6, with D uncertain. Germline CDR1 KGHSH, CDR2 LQKENI. The CDR3 consists of 16 residues. V lost 0 bases and J 0 bases, leaving 6 bases between the germline ends. The CDR3 DNA sequence: TGTGCCAGCTCACCACCGCGGAACTCTGGGGCCAACGTCCTGACTTTC. This codes for CASSPPRNSGANVLTF.

The chain recombines TRBV28 with TRBJ2-2; tentatively, D is TRBD2 (5 bases). Germline V gives CDR1 MDHEN, CDR2 SYDVKM. The V and J ends lost 6 bases and 3 bases respectively, with 11 bases between them. The CDR3 contains 14 residues. For the CDR3, the DNA is TGTGCCAGCAGCCTTACTAGATACACCGGGGAGCTGTTTTTT. Translation: CASSLTRYTGELFF.

This chain joins TRBV5-1 and TRBJ2-3, with D possibly TRBD2 on 5 matching bases. With 2 bases removed from V and 5 bases from J, the gap between germline ends came to 18 bases. CDR1 and CDR2 from the germline V gene are SGHRS and YFSETQ. The CDR3 consists of 16 residues. The CDR3 protein is CASSFGDSSRIDTQYF. DNA for the CDR3: TGCGCCAGCAGCTTCGGTGATTCTAGCCGGATAGATACGCAGTATTTT.

V gene TRBV29-1 combines with J gene TRBJ2-7, with D perhaps matching TRBD2 (6 bases). Germline V gene sequence: CDR1 SQVTM, CDR2 ANQGSEA. There are 13 residues in the CDR3. The ends were cut back, 4 bases at V and 0 bases at J, with 10 bases in the middle. The CDR3, as DNA: TGCAGCGTTGGGGACGGGAGCTCCTACGAGCAGTACTTC. Amino acids: CSVGDGSSYEQYF.

This rearrangement joins TRBV24-1 to TRBJ2-3; 12 positions match TRBD2. CDR1 and CDR2 from the germline V gene are KGHDR and SFDVKD. The J segment lost 3 bases and the V segment lost 3 bases, leaving 3 bases of the junction unmatched. The CDR3 is made up of 16 amino acids. The CDR3 DNA sequence: TGTGCCACCAGTGATGTGACTAGCGGGAGAACAGATACGCAGTATTTT. Amino acid sequence: CATSDVTSGRTDTQYF.

This clone was seen a single time. This chain connects TRBV28 to TRBJ1-2; no clear D gene. V lost 5 bases, J lost 2 bases, and 9 bases lay in between. The CDR3 loop spans 13 amino acids. Germline V gives CDR1 MDHEN, CDR2 SYDVKM. DNA for the CDR3: TGTGCCAGCAGTCCGGGTTTCAACTATGGCTACACCTTC. Protein sequence: CASSPGFNYGYTF.